The sequence of this T cell receptor (delta chain) was determined in a study of γδ T cells in repeated Plasmodium falciparum infection. In the study overall: Donors were malaria-exposed Malian children or age- and gender-matched Australian children.

Vgamma9/Vdelta2+ and Vdelta2-negative gammadelta T cells were flow-sorted from PBMC for bulk sequencing. Each sorted gammadelta sample had TRG and TRD chains sequenced. TCRdb re-called the multiplex PCR reads through CATT. Of 93,000 or so delta-chain clones detected, over 0.75% appear once; the ten largest clones hold 9% to 10%. This clone was seen only a few times. This is likely an artifact of a read error, given a far larger clone one base away. Other DNA sequences in the same sample also yield this CDR3. This CDR3 region has 23 residues. Germline V CDR1 and CDR2: GEAIGNYY, EKD. The TCR comes from a pool of human donors (malaria-infected and uninfected, not separated). Material for sequencing was gamma-delta T cells from blood. The chain joins TRDV2 to TRDJ1; TRDD3 matches at 12 bases. No J segment appears in TCRdb, so it was assigned here by matching the sequence to germline. The CDR3 DNA sequence: TGTGCCTGTGATGAGGTTGCGGACTGGACTGGGGGATACAGGAATACGTACACCGACAAACTCATCTTT. This encodes CACDEVADWTGGYRNTYTDKLIF.